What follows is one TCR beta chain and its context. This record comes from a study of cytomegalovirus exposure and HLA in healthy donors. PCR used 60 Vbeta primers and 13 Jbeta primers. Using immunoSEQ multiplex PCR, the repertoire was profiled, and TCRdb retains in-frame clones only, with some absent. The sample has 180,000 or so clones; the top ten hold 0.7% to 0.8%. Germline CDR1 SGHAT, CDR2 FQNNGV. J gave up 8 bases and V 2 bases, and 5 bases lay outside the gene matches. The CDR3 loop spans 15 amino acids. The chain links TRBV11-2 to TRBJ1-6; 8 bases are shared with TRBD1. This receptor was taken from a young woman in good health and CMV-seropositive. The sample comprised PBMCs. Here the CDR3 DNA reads TGTGCCAGCAGCTTAACCGGACAGGGAGATTCACCCCTCCACTTT. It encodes CASSLTGQGDSPLHF.